This TCR beta chain came from a study of control samples from healthy donors and cancer patients. Produced via immunoSEQ multiplex PCR; TCRdb's table is partial and in-frame only. The sample contains 100,000 to 150,000 clones, more than 80% of which appear only once. Losses at the gene ends were 5 bases for V and 6 bases for J; bases not matched to a gene: 6. There are 13 residues in the CDR3. The germline V gene has CDR1 SGHTA and CDR2 FQGNSA. The TCR originated in a man between 18 and 29 years old in good health. Material: blood. V usage is TRBV7-2 and J usage is TRBJ1-1; 7 positions agree with TRBD1. CDR3 region: CASSRQGEAEAFF. In DNA form, the CDR3 reads TGTGCCAGCAGCCGACAGGGAGAAGCTGAAGCTTTCTTT.